What follows describes a single T cell receptor (beta chain). This clonotype has at least ten counts. It lacks a known antigen. The sample holds no much larger clone one base away, and base qualities are not on file. The data are from a study of post-analysis software for immune sequencing data (dated by TCRdb to the mid-2010s). With respect to the entire study: Disease courses on record covered relapsing-remitting, secondary progressive and progressive-relapsing multiple sclerosis, though some patients had no subtype annotation. Patient repertoires were compared against roughly 12 previously published healthy control repertoires from donors aged 6 to 25 years. A subset of samples was prepared in parallel using single-end sample barcoding, then pooled and co-amplified after Illumina adapter ligation. Beyond this particular receptor, the publication reports: Significantly lower normalized Chao1 diversity was found in multiple sclerosis patients than in controls, suggesting substantial peripheral T-cell clonal expansion. The multiple sclerosis patient group was slightly younger than the control group. Strong co-clustering of samples prepared in the same batch was shown by direct clustering with F measure, prompting a batch-effect correction. Significantly higher frequencies in patients than in controls were found for roughly five TRBV segments, including TRBV5-6, TRBV5-1 and TRBV20-1.

To demonstrate the VDJtools post-analysis software, TCR beta repertoires were profiled from the peripheral blood of about 13 young patients with multiple sclerosis. Multiple sclerosis patients were children and adolescents aged about 6 to 16 years. Library construction relied on PCR. Sequencing instrument: Illumina HiSeq 2500. Unique molecular identifiers were incorporated into TCR beta cDNA libraries to reduce PCR and sequencing biases. Per 1 to 10 million input T cells, approximately 500,000 cDNA molecules were obtained, such that each molecule approximated one T cell. The same protocol used for the earlier healthy control dataset was applied to prepare and sequence the patient libraries. Samples belonging to the same batch were prepared together, multiplexed and sequenced on a shared HiSeq lane. The paper's data handling went like this. MIGEC was used to process the raw barcoded reads, and molecular identifier groups with only a single read were discarded before consensus assembly and CDR3 extraction. Clonotype tables were post-analysed with VDJtools, normalizing diversity by down-sampling all datasets to the smallest sample size. Repertoire overlap clustering matched CDR3 amino acid but not nucleotide sequences to correct batch-related cross-sample contamination. The raw public data were reprocessed by TCRdb itself: fastp quality trimming at Q25, MiXCR clonotype calling, in-frame beta chains only. For every CDR3 protein sequence, its rows merge into one entry that carries the most common genes and DNA. TCRdb's processing, not the authors', yielded these V and J calls. The sample data list about 400,000 distinct CDR3 sequences, and approximately 33% of these were observed just once. The top ten clonotypes cover around an eighth of the sample.

CDR1 and CDR2, per the germline V gene, are SGHVS and FQNEAQ. Germline trimming amounts to 5 bases on V and 0 bases on J, with 8 as the count of junction bases outside the gene matches. The CDR3 numbers 16 residues from cysteine through phenylalanine. Solely the CDR3 DNA is kept, with 48 bases framed from the first base. The chain links TRBV7-8 with TRBJ2-7, with 9 central nucleotides matching TRBD2. Sequencing was done on a sample of blood. This TCR was recovered from a girl between 10 and 17 years old with multiple sclerosis. The CDR3: CASSLSGGTRSYEQYF. The DNA reads TGTGCCAGCAGCCTTAGCGGGGGAACGCGCTCCTACGAGCAGTACTTC.